This T cell receptor beta chain was retrieved from a study of OX40 agonist ivuxolimab in advanced cancers. Regarding the complete study: Ivuxolimab was an agonistic, fully human IgG2 monoclonal antibody directed against OX40 (CD134), a costimulatory receptor. Intravenous ivuxolimab was administered to patients every 2 weeks at six dose levels: 0.01, 0.1, 0.3, 1.5, 3 and 10 mg/kg. Of the approximately 50 dose-escalation patients, hepatocellular carcinoma was present in around 20, melanoma in approximately 15, renal cell carcinoma in 9 and head and neck cancer in 9. A male proportion of around 80% and a mean age of approximately 58 years, ranging from roughly 20 to 80, were recorded for the dose-escalation cohort. Prior anti-PD-1, anti-PD-L1 or anti-CTLA-4 therapy was permitted, and approximately 39% of dose-escalation patients had received checkpoint inhibitors. Three dose-escalation patients achieved partial responses, one with hepatocellular carcinoma and two with cutaneous melanoma. The point of sequencing TCRbeta in the periphery was to test whether ivuxolimab changed TCR sequence diversity and drove clonal T-cell expansion. The paper describes the monotherapy dose-escalation part (N of about 50 patients) of the phase I trial of ivuxolimab.

Paper-wide results and their limitations: Partial responders in the 0.1-3.0 mg/kg groups had among the lowest normalized peripheral clonal expansion, especially among CD8+ T cells. After ivuxolimab, more expanded clones were found on average in CD8+ T cells than in CD4+ T cells. At doses from 0.1 to 3.0 mg/kg, clonal expansion was seen in both CD4+ and CD8+ blood T cells between baseline and week 6. The antigen specificity of the clonally expanded peripheral T cells was not determined. Low levels of normalized T-cell clonal expansion were also shown by some nonresponding patients.

For sequencing of the TCRbeta CDR3 region, genomic DNA was extracted from the sorted cells. The immunoSEQ Assay was used for sequencing of TCRbeta CDR3 regions. TCRdb retrieved this table from immuneACCESS and kept in-frame rearrangements only. Not all clones are present; in checked studies, unresolved V genes account for under half, and no reason is known for the remainder. This sample lists around 65,000 clones; approximately 90% were detected once. Around 0.3% of the sample is taken by the ten largest. With regard to this clone: What this receptor recognizes is not known. No much larger clone exists at a distance of one base, and base qualities are not known.

Patients with a history of autoimmune disease or receiving systemic immunosuppression were excluded from the trial. Peripheral blood for TCR sequencing was drawn from every dose cohort at baseline, at cycle 4 day 1 and at cycle 7 day 1. The samples were taken from a phase I, first-in-human, multicenter, open-label dose-escalation trial of ivuxolimab. Adults with locally advanced or metastatic head and neck squamous cell, hepatocellular, melanoma or renal cell carcinoma were enrolled in the trial. Before TCR sequencing, CD4+ T cells and CD8+ T cells were sorted from peripheral blood as separate populations. CDR1 and CDR2 (MDHEN, SYDVKM) derive from the germline V gene. Trimmed from V: 1 base; trimmed from J: 0 bases; junction bases lacking a gene match: 3. The CDR3 runs 19 residues from the cysteine to the phenylalanine. This entry keeps only the CDR3 DNA: 57 bases, framed from base 1.

The sequence was obtained from an adult with an advanced solid tumor such as melanoma, head and neck, liver or kidney cancer. This specimen was CD4+ or CD8+ T cells sorted from blood, taken in a trial of the OX40 agonist ivuxolimab. The sequence links TRBV28 to TRBJ2-4; a stretch of 16 junction bases matches TRBD2. The CDR3 region reads CASSLSGLAGGIAKNIQYF. The sequenced DNA is TGTGCCAGCAGTTTATCGGGACTAGCGGGGGGGATAGCCAAAAACATTCAGTACTTC.